Following are 23 T cell receptor beta chains from one sample sequenced in a study of blood T cell repertoires in COVID-19. Produced via immunoSEQ multiplex PCR; TCRdb's table is partial and in-frame only. The sample has tens of thousands of clones; approximately 92% are singletons. Input material: peripheral blood. All receptors come from a man in his sixties with acute or convalescent COVID-19.

The rearrangement joins TRBV30 to TRBJ2-3; D might be TRBD2 (7 bases). Germline loops: CDR1 GTSNPN, CDR2 SVGIG (reference sequence). Trimming pared 1 base from V and 3 bases from J, leaving 11 bases between. This CDR3 has 14 residues. The CDR3 nucleotides are TGTGCCTGGAGTGAGGGGGGGTTGACAGATACGCAGTATTTT. It specifies CAWSEGGLTDTQYF.

This chain links TRBV28 with TRBJ1-3; TRBD1 agrees at 7 bases. The CDR3 runs to 15 residues. V lost 7 bases and J lost 4; bases outside the gene matches: 10. CDR1 is MDHEN, CDR2 SYDVKM, per germline. The DNA for the CDR3 is TGTGCCAGCACCCCTCCGACAGGGTGGGGAAACACCATATATTTT. Translated, it gives CASTPPTGWGNTIYF.

CDR3 loop: CASSFRGRVGSNQPQHF. CDR3 nucleotide sequence: TGTGCCAGCAGCTTCAGGGGGCGAGTTGGTAGCAATCAGCCCCAGCATTTT. V is TRBV7-2 and J is TRBJ1-5; TRBD1 matches at 8 bases. The junction had 7 bases not matched to a gene; V was cut back by 3 bases and J by 0 bases. The CDR3 is 17 residues long. In germline, CDR1 is SGHTA, CDR2 FQGNSA.

The chain links TRBV30 to TRBJ1-1; 7 bases are a match to TRBD1. The ends lost 5 bases at V and 0 bases at J; junction bases unmatched: 9. CDR3 size: 15 residues. The V gene's germline CDR1 is GTSNPN and CDR2 SVGIG (reference sequence). The CDR3 DNA sequence: TGTGCCTGGGCACAGACAGGGACCATGAACACTGAAGCTTTCTTT. Its protein product is CAWAQTGTMNTEAFF.

The V gene is TRBV7-8, the J gene TRBJ1-5; 8 bases are shared with TRBD1. V was clipped by 1 base and J by 1 base; unmatched bases: 0. The length of the CDR3 is 15 residues. From germline, CDR1 is SGHVS and CDR2 FQNEAQ. The CDR3 reads CASSLGTGSNQPQHF. The CDR3 DNA reads as TGTGCCAGCAGCTTAGGGACAGGGAGCAATCAGCCCCAGCATTTT.

The rearrangement uses TRBV4-3 and TRBJ1-4, with TRBD1 matching 10 bases. There are 14 residues in the CDR3. The trim removed 4 bases at V and 12 bases at J, leaving 8 bases unmatched. The germline V gene has CDR1 LGHNA and CDR2 YSLEER. This CDR3 is CASSLLPDRGELFF. The CDR3 coding sequence is TGCGCCAGCAGCCTTCTTCCGGACAGGGGGGAACTGTTTTTT.

The rearrangement links TRBV7-8 to TRBJ1-6; TRBD1 is a possible D gene (5 bases). Germline V gives CDR1 SGHVS, CDR2 FQNEAQ. The V and J ends lost 0 bases and 19 bases respectively, with 13 bases between them. The CDR3 contains 12 residues. Written as DNA, the CDR3 is TGTGCCAGCAGCTTAGCAACAGCAGGGAGGCACTTT. Translation gives CASSLATAGRHF.

The CDR3 sequence is CASSSTSRSSYNEQFF. Written as DNA, the CDR3 is TGTGCCAGCAGTTCGACTAGCCGAAGCTCCTACAATGAGCAGTTCTTC. The V and J genes are TRBV7-9 and TRBJ2-1; 7 nucleotides agree with TRBD2. The germline CDR1 and CDR2 sequences are SEHNR and FQNEAQ (reference sequence). Trimming cost V 6 bases and J 0 bases; bases outside gene matches: 8. This CDR3 spans 16 amino acids. The full variable domain, with the rest looked up from reference TRBV7-9 and TRBJ2-1, is DTGVSQNPRHKITKRGQNVTFRCDPISEHNRLYWYRQTLGQGPEFLTYFQNEAQLEKSRLLSDRFSAERPKGSFSTLEIQRTEQGDSAMYLCASSSTSRSSYNEQFFGPGTRLTVL.

This chain joins TRBV6-6 and TRBJ1-2; D is ambiguous. The V end was cut by 6 bases, the J end by 2 bases, with 10 bases between. This CDR3 is built from 13 residues. Germline V gene data show CDR1 as MNHNY and CDR2 as SVGAGI (reference sequence). CDR3 nucleotides: TGTGCCAGCAGCTACCGGGAAAACTATGGCTACACCTTC. It codes for CASSYRENYGYTF.

The gene calls are TRBV5-6 and TRBJ2-4; 8 bases map to TRBD1. CDR1 and CDR2 from the germline V gene are SGHDT and YYEEEE. With 4 bases clipped from V and 0 bases from J, the junction kept 6 bases outside the gene matches. This CDR3 is 16 amino acids long. CDR3 sequence: CASSADRGLAKNIQYF. CDR3 nucleotide sequence: TGTGCCAGCAGCGCCGACAGGGGCCTAGCCAAAAACATTCAGTACTTC. Based on the CDR3 plus reference TRBV5-6 and TRBJ2-4, the full variable domain is DAGVTQSPTHLIKTRGQQVTLRCSPKSGHDTVSWYQQALGQGPQFIFQYYEEEERQRGNFPDRFSGHQFPNYSSELNVNALLLGDSALYLCASSADRGLAKNIQYFGAGTRLSVL.

V is TRBV24-1 and J is TRBJ2-7; no clear D. CDR1 KGHDR and CDR2 SFDVKD come from the germline V gene. The V and J ends lost 4 bases and 7 bases respectively, with 13 bases between them. The CDR3 totals 13 residues. The DNA for the CDR3 is TGTGCCACCAGTGACCCCGCGAGGTGGGAGCAGTACTTC. This sequence encodes CATSDPARWEQYF.

The gene calls are TRBV28 and TRBJ2-2, with D unresolved. From germline, CDR1 is MDHEN and CDR2 SYDVKM. This CDR3 comprises 13 residues. The ends were cut back, 6 bases at V and 8 bases at J, with 13 bases in the middle. The CDR3 region has the DNA TGTGCCAGCAGACTCCCGGTCATGGGGGAGCTGTTTTTT. Protein: CASRLPVMGELFF.

This chain connects TRBV6-5 to TRBJ2-7; perhaps TRBD1 as D (7 bases). The CDR3 sequence is 13 residues long. Germline V lookup: CDR1 MNHEY, CDR2 SVGAGI. V was cut by 8 bases and J by 3 bases, with 14 bases left in between. The CDR3 DNA reads as TGTGCCAGCTGGAGGGGACAGTTCTACGAGCAGTACTTC. This sequence encodes CASWRGQFYEQYF.

The chain has TRBV12-5 and TRBJ2-1; no clear D. There are 13 residues in the CDR3. Germline CDR1 is LGHNT and CDR2 is FRNRAP. With 0 bases removed from V and 7 bases from J, the gap between germline ends came to 7 bases. The CDR3 here is CASGLVAGNEQFF. The DNA of the CDR3 is TGTGCTAGTGGTTTGGTAGCCGGGAATGAGCAGTTCTTC. Drawing the rest from reference TRBV12-5 and TRBJ2-1, the complete variable domain is DARVTQTPRHKVTEMGQEVTMRCQPILGHNTVFWYRQTMMQGLELLAYFRNRAPLDDSGMPKDRFSAEMPDATLATLKIQPSEPRDSAVYFCASGLVAGNEQFFGPGTRLTVL.

The rearrangement joins TRBV19 to TRBJ1-1, with 7 bases aligning to TRBD1. Germline loops: CDR1 LNHDA, CDR2 SQIVND (reference sequence). This CDR3 has 14 amino acids. The V segment lost 5 bases and the J segment 1 base; nucleotides outside the gene matches: 4. In DNA, the CDR3 is TGTGCCAGTAGTTTACACAGGGGGAACACTGAAGCTTTCTTT. Translating gives CASSLHRGNTEAFF.

This clone was counted a single time. The chain uses TRBV28 and TRBJ2-7, with D maybe TRBD2 (6 bases). CDR3 length: 14 residues. The germline V gene has CDR1 MDHEN and CDR2 SYDVKM. V lost 4 bases to trimming and J lost 0 bases, with 10 bases between them. The CDR3 region is CASSYPGSSYEQYF. The CDR3 coding sequence is TGTGCCAGCAGTTACCCCGGGAGCTCCTACGAGCAGTACTTC.

V gene TRBV30 combines with J gene TRBJ2-2; 9 bases line up with TRBD2. With V trimmed by 4 bases and J by 7 bases, 4 bases remained unmatched. This CDR3 region has 13 residues. Germline values: CDR1 GTSNPN, CDR2 SVGIG (reference sequence). CDR3 coding DNA: TGTGCCTGGATTCCGACTAGCGGCGGGGAGCTGTTTTTT. Its translation: CAWIPTSGGELFF.

The gene calls are TRBV25-1 and TRBJ2-7; 12 bases match TRBD1. Germline trimming cut 8 bases from V and 6 bases from J; bases unmatched to any gene: 14. The germline V gene has CDR1 MGHDK and CDR2 SYGVNS. The CDR3 extends over 16 amino acids. CDR3 amino acids: CASADPPGQGAGEQYF. The CDR3 DNA is TGTGCCAGCGCCGACCCGCCGGGACAGGGGGCTGGCGAGCAGTACTTC.

This sequence joins TRBV28 and TRBJ2-2, with 7 bases that match TRBD1. CDR1 and CDR2 (germline): MDHEN, SYDVKM. The CDR3 is 14 amino acids. The ends lost 5 bases at V and 4 bases at J; junction bases unmatched: 4. The CDR3 loop reads CASSKDRVTGELFF. The CDR3 bases are TGTGCCAGCAGTAAAGACAGGGTCACCGGGGAGCTGTTTTTT. The whole variable domain, remainder taken from reference TRBV28 and TRBJ2-2, is DVKVTQSSRYLVKRTGEKVFLECVQDMDHENMFWYRQDPGLGLRLIYFSYDVKMKEKGDIPEGYSVSREKKERFSLILESASTNQTSMYLCASSKDRVTGELFFGEGSRLTVL.

This chain links TRBV7-3 with TRBJ2-5; D possibly corresponds to TRBD2 (6 bases). Germline V CDR1 and CDR2: SGHTA, FQGTGA. This CDR3 spans 15 amino acids. V lost 0 bases and J 4 bases, leaving 12 bases between the germline ends. DNA of the CDR3: TGTGCCAGCAGCTTAACCTGGCAGGGAGGAGAGACCCAGTACTTC. Translating it yields CASSLTWQGGETQYF.

The CDR3 nucleotides are TGTGCCAGCAGCCAAGGACTAGCGGGAGAGCAGTACTTC. Translating it yields CASSQGLAGEQYF. The chain joins TRBV5-4 to TRBJ2-7, with 12 bases aligning to TRBD2. This CDR3 spans 13 amino acids. Germline V gene sequence: CDR1 SGHNT, CDR2 YYREEE (reference sequence). Trimming cost V 4 bases and J 7 bases; bases outside gene matches: 3.

The genes are TRBV11-3 and TRBJ2-1; 9 bases fit TRBD2. V trimming: 5 bases; J trimming: 10 bases; junction bases outside the gene matches: 12. The germline V gene has CDR1 SGHNT and CDR2 YENEEA. The CDR3 length is 15 residues. CDR3 protein: CASSNRLADPMEQFF. The CDR3 nucleotides read TGTGCCAGCAGCAACCGACTAGCGGACCCAATGGAGCAGTTCTTC.

The CDR3 loop is CASSSGGPTNTEAFF. CDR3 nucleotides: TGTGCCAGCAGTTCAGGGGGGCCGACGAACACTGAAGCTTTCTTT. The chain is built from TRBV27 and TRBJ1-1; 7 nucleotides line up with TRBD1. The germline CDR1 and CDR2 sequences are MNHEY and SMNVEV (reference sequence). The V gene end was trimmed by 4 bases and the J gene end by 1 base; junction bases not matched to a gene: 6. The CDR3 has 15 amino acids.